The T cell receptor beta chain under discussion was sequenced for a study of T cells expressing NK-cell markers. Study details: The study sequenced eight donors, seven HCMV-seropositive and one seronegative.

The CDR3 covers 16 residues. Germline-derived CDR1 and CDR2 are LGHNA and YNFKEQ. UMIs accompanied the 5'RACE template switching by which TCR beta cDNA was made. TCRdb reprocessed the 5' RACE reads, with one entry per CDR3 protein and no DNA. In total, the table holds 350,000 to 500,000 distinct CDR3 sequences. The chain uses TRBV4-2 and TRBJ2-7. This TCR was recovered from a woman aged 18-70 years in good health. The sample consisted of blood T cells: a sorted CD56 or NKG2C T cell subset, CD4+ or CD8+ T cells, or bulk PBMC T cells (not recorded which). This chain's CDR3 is CASSQDAQLGLYEQYF.